What follows are 21 T cell receptor beta chains derived from one specimen sequenced in a study of T-cell reconstitution after alpha-beta-depleted transplantation in children. Unique molecular identifiers were incorporated when the TCRbeta library was constructed. A single record per CDR3 protein comes from TCRdb applying MiXCR to the PCR reads. The sample holds a few hundred thousand distinct CDR3 sequences, around 27% seen once. The specimen was PBMCs, collected before TCRalphabeta/CD19-depleted stem cell transplant. The source is a boy in the first two years of life with Wiskott-Aldrich syndrome, due to receive a stem cell transplant.

This chain connects TRBV9 to TRBJ2-2; TRBD2 might be the D (5 bases). Germline V gene sequence: CDR1 SGDLS, CDR2 YYNGEE. The CDR3 extends over 13 amino acids. V lost 3 bases and J lost 6, with 9 bases in between. The CDR3 bases are TGTGCCAGCAGCGCCAGGACTGCCGGGGAGCTGTTTTTT. Translating gives CASSARTAGELFF.

This chain joins TRBV28 and TRBJ2-1; 10 bases line up with TRBD1. J lost 10 bases, V lost 6 bases, and 12 bases had no gene match. CDR1 is MDHEN, CDR2 SYDVKM, per germline. CDR3 length: 15 residues. The CDR3 spells CASRDGTGVRLEQFF. The CDR3 DNA follows: TGTGCCAGCAGGGATGGGACAGGGGTCCGCCTAGAGCAGTTCTTC.

This clonotype was observed a few times. The gene calls are TRBV20-1 and TRBJ2-1, with a weak D call TRBD2 (5 bases). CDR3 length: 15 amino acids. V shed 3 bases and J shed 3 bases, with 15 bases lying between them. Germline V gene sequence: CDR1 DFQATT, CDR2 SNEGSKA (reference sequence). The CDR3 DNA reads TGCAGTGCTAGGCCAGGAGGCGGGTACTACAATGAGCAGTTCTTC. Translation gives CSARPGGGYYNEQFF.

This clonotype was found a few times. The chain has TRBV21-1 and TRBJ2-1; TRBD2, as called in the table, went unchecked against the DNA. TRBV21-1 is annotated as a pseudogene. The CDR3 is 16 amino acids. CDR3 residues: CASSKIRLATYNEQFF. CDR3 DNA: TGTGCCAGCAGCAAGATCCGACTAGCGACCTACAATGAGCAGTTCTTC.

V usage is TRBV20-1 and J usage is TRBJ2-1, with TRBD2 matching over 8 bases. V gave up 6 bases and J gave up 2 bases; unmatched junction bases: 9. This CDR3 spans 15 amino acids. Germline lookup yields CDR1 DFQATT and CDR2 SNEGSKA (reference sequence). The DNA of the CDR3 is TGCAGTGCCACCGGGGGGGGGATCGCCTACAATGAGCAGTTCTTC. It yields the protein CSATGGGIAYNEQFF.

This clonotype was seen repeatedly, ten times or more. The chain has TRBV5-1 and TRBJ2-5; TRBD1 aligns across 10 bases. The CDR3 spans 15 residues. V lost 0 bases to trimming and J lost 3 bases; unmatched junction nucleotides: 2. Germline CDR1 and CDR2: SGHRS and YFSETQ. The CDR3 is CASSLAGTGEETQYF. CDR3 sequence (DNA): TGCGCCAGCAGCTTGGCCGGGACAGGGGAAGAGACCCAGTACTTC. Complete variable domain (other parts from reference TRBV5-1 and TRBJ2-5): KAGVTQTPRYLIKTRGQQVTLSCSPISGHRSVSWYQQTPGQGLQFLFEYFSETQRNKGNFPGRFSGRQFSNSRSEMNVSTLELGDSALYLCASSLAGTGEETQYFGPGTRLLVL.

The rearrangement uses TRBV12-3 or TRBV12-4 and TRBJ2-2, with D hard to call. CDR3 length equals 13 residues. Trimming stripped 5 bases from V and 4 bases from J, with 8 bases between. The CDR3 DNA sequence: TGTGCCAGCAGTCTGTGGGTCACCGGGGAGCTGTTTTTT. This translates into CASSLWVTGELFF.

This chain connects TRBV7-8 to TRBJ2-1; 10 bases match TRBD1. In germline, CDR1 is SGHVS, CDR2 FQNEAQ. The trim removed 5 bases at V and 5 bases at J, leaving 9 bases unmatched. The CDR3 length is 16 residues. The CDR3 here is CASSNHRDRGNNEQFF. The CDR3 DNA follows: TGTGCCAGCAGCAACCATCGGGACAGGGGTAACAATGAGCAGTTCTTC.

A few counts support this clonotype. The V call is TRBV28, the J call TRBJ2-7; 9 bases fit TRBD2. Germline CDR1 is MDHEN and CDR2 is SYDVKM. Trimming took 4 bases from V and 3 from J; bases not matched to a gene: 10. CDR3 length equals 16 residues. The CDR3 sequence: CASSSFGAGGIYEQYF. In DNA, the CDR3 is TGTGCCAGCAGTTCTTTTGGAGCGGGAGGTATCTACGAGCAGTACTTC. The entire variable domain, with the rest obtained from reference TRBV28 and TRBJ2-7, is as follows: DVKVTQSSRYLVKRTGEKVFLECVQDMDHENMFWYRQDPGLGLRLIYFSYDVKMKEKGDIPEGYSVSREKKERFSLILESASTNQTSMYLCASSSFGAGGIYEQYFGPGTRLTVT.

The chain couples TRBV12-3 or TRBV12-4 to TRBJ2-4, with D unclear. The CDR3 loop spans 14 amino acids. The V end was cut by 3 bases, the J end by 0 bases, with 6 bases between. Written as DNA, the CDR3 is TGTGCCAGCAGTTTCTGGGAAGCCAAAAACATTCAGTACTTC. It specifies CASSFWEAKNIQYF.

This chain joins TRBV27 and TRBJ1-1, with D tentatively TRBD1 (5 bases). The V gene's germline CDR1 is MNHEY and CDR2 SMNVEV (reference sequence). Trimming took 5 bases from V and 6 from J, leaving 13 bases between them. The CDR3 spans 13 residues. CDR3 protein: CASSDRDAPEAFF. CDR3 in DNA: TGTGCCAGCAGTGACCGGGACGCGCCTGAAGCTTTCTTT.

This clonotype was found a few times. CDR3 DNA sequence: TGCAGTGCTAGTGACCTCCAAGAGACCCAGTACTTC. Translated: CSASDLQETQYF. J is TRBJ2-5 and V is TRBV20-1; D unresolved. Germline loops: CDR1 DFQATT, CDR2 SNEGSKA (reference sequence). The CDR3 totals 12 residues. V was cut by 3 bases and J by 1 base, with 6 bases left in between.

The chain is built from TRBV5-1 and TRBJ1-2; D ambiguous. The CDR3 covers 13 residues. Per the germline V gene, CDR1 is SGHRS and CDR2 is YFSETQ. V dropped 1 base and J dropped 6 bases, with 10 bases sitting between them. For the CDR3, the DNA is TGCGCCAGCAGCTTGCAATCACTGGATGGCTACACCTTC. Protein: CASSLQSLDGYTF.

The genes are TRBV5-1 and TRBJ2-7; D not resolved. CDR3 length: 14 amino acids. CDR1 and CDR2 from the germline V gene are SGHRS and YFSETQ. V dropped 2 bases and J dropped 1 base, with 10 bases sitting between them. CDR3 coding DNA: TGCGCCAGCAGCTTATTTCTCCCATCCTACGAGCAGTACTTC. Translating gives CASSLFLPSYEQYF.

The chain employs TRBV7-3 and TRBJ2-1, with 7 bases aligning to TRBD1. Germline CDR1 reads SGHTA; CDR2 reads FQGTGA. V shed 5 bases and J 7 bases; nucleotides not matched to a gene: 14. The CDR3 has 16 residues. CDR3 region: CASSPGGSEQLNEQFF. The CDR3 DNA is TGTGCCAGCAGCCCAGGGGGTAGCGAACAGCTAAATGAGCAGTTCTTC.

V and J are TRBV6-5 and TRBJ1-1; D unclear. V lost 4 bases and J 2 bases, leaving 8 bases between the germline ends. The CDR3 length is 13 residues. Germline CDR1 is MNHEY and CDR2 is SVGAGI. Here the CDR3 DNA reads TGTGCCAGCAGTTCCCCGGGAAACACTGAAGCTTTCTTT. Protein sequence: CASSSPGNTEAFF.

This clonotype was counted at least ten times. The V and J genes are TRBV28 and TRBJ1-5, with D perhaps matching TRBD1 (6 bases). Per germline, CDR1 MDHEN and CDR2 SYDVKM. The CDR3 totals 14 residues. V was cut by 5 bases and J by 7 bases, with 15 bases left in between. The CDR3 loop reads CASSPHRVVQPQHF. The CDR3 DNA sequence: TGTGCCAGCAGTCCTCACAGGGTAGTCCAGCCCCAGCATTTT.

This clonotype was seen only a few times. The chain recombines TRBV20-1 with TRBJ1-4; D is perhaps TRBD1 (5 bases). The CDR3 runs 15 residues. Germline V gene sequence: CDR1 DFQATT, CDR2 SNEGSKA (reference sequence). V was shortened by 6 bases and J by 0 bases, with 14 bases between the two germline ends. CDR3 residues: CSAQRQLATNEKLFF. The DNA for the CDR3 is TGCAGTGCCCAAAGACAGCTTGCAACTAATGAAAAACTGTTTTTT.

The chain recombines TRBV20-1 with TRBJ2-1; 13 bases fit TRBD2. Germline loops: CDR1 DFQATT, CDR2 SNEGSKA (reference sequence). V lost 5 bases, J lost 10 bases, and 8 bases stayed unmatched. The CDR3 consists of 14 residues. CDR3 amino acids: CSAWTSGSLGEQFF. DNA of the CDR3: TGCAGTGCTTGGACTAGCGGGAGTTTGGGAGAGCAGTTCTTC.

CDR3 bases: TGTGCCAGCAGCTTTGGGAGCGGGTACGAGACGCAGTATTTT. Translation gives CASSFGSGYETQYF. The rearrangement uses TRBV7-2 and TRBJ2-3, with a possible D match to TRBD2 (6 bases). The CDR3 totals 14 residues. The V and J ends lost 3 bases and 9 bases respectively, with 16 bases between them. Germline lookup yields CDR1 SGHTA and CDR2 FQGNSA.

The CDR3, as DNA: TGTGCCAGCAGCACCGGGACTCGTCAGTTCTTC. Residues: CASSTGTRQFF. This chain joins TRBV12-3 or TRBV12-4 and TRBJ2-1; possible D gene TRBD2, 6 bases. V lost 6 bases, J lost 13 bases, and 13 bases lay in between. CDR3 length: 11 amino acids.